This T cell receptor (beta chain) comes out of a study of blood T cell repertoires in COVID-19. Study context: PBMCs, B-cell-depleted T cells, or T cells were the source of the cDNA or gDNA that made up the material.

Germline-derived CDR1 and CDR2 are MNHEY and SMNVEV (reference sequence). The CDR3 loop spans 16 amino acids. Trimming at V came to 5 bases and at J to 0 bases, leaving 9 bases not matched to a gene. The method was immunoSEQ multiplex PCR; TCRdb's version includes in-frame clones alone and lacks a portion of them. The sample consists of approximately 120,000 clones, roughly four fifths of them appearing once. Enrolment of Seattle patients took place during active infection, and they were followed longitudinally. The genes are TRBV27 and TRBJ2-7; 8 nucleotides match TRBD1. Sequencing was done on a sample of peripheral blood. The clonotype comes from a man aged 25-45 years with COVID-19, enrolled during active disease. CDR3 in amino acids: CASSPVAGQGSYEQYF. As DNA, the CDR3 is TGTGCCAGCAGTCCTGTCGCAGGACAGGGCTCCTACGAGCAGTACTTC.